This paragraph covers one TCR beta chain sequence. The antigen is not known. These data are taken from a study of OX40 agonist ivuxolimab in advanced cancers. General study findings and limits: CD4+ and CD8+ blood T cells expanded clonally by week 6 at 0.1 to 3.0 mg/kg. Nonresponders, in some cases, also had low normalized T-cell clonal expansion.

Measured with immunoSEQ multiplex PCR; TCRdb has only the in-frame clones, and not every one. The sample consists of tens of thousands of clones, roughly 79% of them appearing once. The timepoints at which blood was sampled were baseline, cycle 4 day 1, and cycle 7 day 1. V lost 0 bases to trimming and J lost 5 bases; unmatched junction nucleotides: 1. Germline V lookup: CDR1 MNHNY, CDR2 SVGAGI (reference sequence). The CDR3 consists of 14 residues. The material was CD4+ or CD8+ T cells sorted from blood, obtained in a trial of the OX40 agonist ivuxolimab. The chain employs TRBV6-6 and TRBJ2-7, with 10 bases fitting TRBD2. This clonotype was sampled from an adult with an advanced solid tumor such as melanoma, head and neck, liver or kidney cancer. Here the CDR3 DNA reads TGTGCCAGCAGTTACTCTAGCGGGAGGAACGAGCAGTACTTC. It translates to CASSYSSGRNEQYF.